These 21 T cell receptor beta chains came from one sample sequenced in a study of shared clonotypes between healthy human individuals. The table came from immunoSEQ multiplex PCR; TCRdb's copy has only in-frame clones and leaves some out. The sample includes fewer than 850,000 clones, 95% to 97% of them seen just once. It was CD45RO-negative cells, positively selected for CCR7, that made up naive CD8 cells, with terminally differentiated effector memory CD45RA+ cells excluded. The specimen was naive CD8+ T cells sorted from blood. All receptors come from a man aged 30 to 39 in good health.

The gene calls are TRBV4-2 and TRBJ2-7; the D call may be TRBD1 or TRBD2 (6 bases each). Trimming removed 4 bases at V and 0 bases at J, with 13 bases between. This CDR3 region has 15 residues. CDR1 is LGHNA, CDR2 YNFKEQ, per germline. For the CDR3, the DNA is TGTGCCAGCAGCCCCGAGGGGGGAACCTCCTACGAGCAGTACTTC. Its protein product is CASSPEGGTSYEQYF.

V and J are TRBV2 and TRBJ2-3; tentatively, D is TRBD2 (5 bases). In germline, CDR1 is SNHLY, CDR2 FYNNEI. Trimming stripped 1 base from V and 0 bases from J, with 8 bases between. This CDR3 region has 15 residues. CDR3 DNA: TGTGCCAGCAGTGAAGGGGAGCACAGCACAGATACGCAGTATTTT. Residues: CASSEGEHSTDTQYF. Together with reference TRBV2 and TRBJ2-3, the CDR3 gives the full variable domain: EPEVTQTPSHQVTQMGQEVILRCVPISNHLYFYWYRQILGQKVEFLVSFYNNEISEKSEIFDDQFSVERPDGSNFTLKIRSTKLEDSAMYFCASSEGEHSTDTQYFGPGTRLTVL.

The rearrangement uses TRBV5-1 and TRBJ2-7; D gene ambiguous. The CDR3 spans 13 residues. Germline CDR1 reads SGHRS; CDR2 reads YFSETQ. Trimming pared 2 bases from V and 5 bases from J, leaving 11 bases between. CDR3 sequence reads: CASSLRGGDEQYF. CDR3 nucleotide sequence: TGCGCCAGCAGCTTACGTGGCGGAGACGAGCAGTACTTC. Looking up the rest from reference TRBV5-1 and TRBJ2-7 gives the full variable domain: KAGVTQTPRYLIKTRGQQVTLSCSPISGHRSVSWYQQTPGQGLQFLFEYFSETQRNKGNFPGRFSGRQFSNSRSEMNVSTLELGDSALYLCASSLRGGDEQYFGPGTRLTVT.

The chain carries TRBV29-1 and TRBJ2-1; 10 bases are a match to TRBD2. Germline CDR1 reads SQVTM; CDR2 reads ANQGSEA. V lost 4 bases, J lost 1 base, and 7 bases stayed unmatched. This CDR3 contains 16 residues. CDR3 residues: CSVVGLAAFSYNEQFF. The CDR3 DNA reads TGCAGCGTTGTTGGACTAGCGGCCTTTTCCTACAATGAGCAGTTCTTC.

The J gene is TRBJ1-1, the V gene TRBV28; perhaps TRBD1 as D (5 bases). The germline CDR1 and CDR2 sequences are MDHEN and SYDVKM. This CDR3 has 16 amino acids. The V and J ends lost 5 bases and 3 bases respectively, with 19 bases between them. The DNA for the CDR3 is TGTGCCAGCAGTCCGCCCGGGGACCCCATCGACACTGAAGCTTTCTTT. It codes for CASSPPGDPIDTEAFF.

The chain employs TRBV29-1 and TRBJ2-1; TRBD1 aligns across 7 bases. V lost 3 bases and J lost 0; bases outside the gene matches: 5. Per germline, CDR1 SQVTM and CDR2 ANQGSEA. This CDR3 is 15 amino acids long. The DNA for the CDR3 is TGCAGCGTTGACCTAGCAGGGGGCTCCTACAATGAGCAGTTCTTC. Its protein product is CSVDLAGGSYNEQFF.

This clone was observed a single time. V gene TRBV9 combines with J gene TRBJ2-1, with 10 bases aligning to TRBD1. The CDR3 sequence is 13 residues long. The germline V gene encodes CDR1 SGDLS and CDR2 YYNGEE. V was clipped by 3 bases and J by 8 bases; unmatched bases: 2. In nucleotides, the CDR3 is TGTGCCAGCAGCGGAGGACAGGGGGATGAGCAGTTCTTC. Protein sequence: CASSGGQGDEQFF.

The chain uses TRBV4-1 and TRBJ2-3; 8 bases map to TRBD2. The CDR3 extends over 16 amino acids. Per the germline V gene, CDR1 is MGHRA and CDR2 is YSYEKL. V shed 1 base and J 3 bases; nucleotides not matched to a gene: 6. Here the CDR3 reads CASSQVGLAETDTQYF. The CDR3 DNA is TGCGCCAGCAGCCAAGTTGGACTAGCTGAGACAGATACGCAGTATTTT.

The chain joins TRBV4-3 to TRBJ2-1, with D unresolved. The CDR3 consists of 14 residues. Trimming removed 0 bases from V and 5 bases from J, with 8 bases in between. CDR1 and CDR2 from the germline V gene are LGHNA and YSLEER. CDR3 sequence reads: CASSQDRTHNEQFF. In nucleotides, the CDR3 is TGCGCCAGCAGCCAAGATCGCACGCACAATGAGCAGTTCTTC.

This sequence joins TRBV30 and TRBJ2-7; 9 bases are shared with TRBD2. V shed 2 bases, J shed 3 bases, and the junction held 5 bases outside the gene matches. The V gene's germline CDR1 is GTSNPN and CDR2 SVGIG (reference sequence). The CDR3 totals 14 residues. CDR3 amino acids: CAWSFGSGSYEQYF. The CDR3 coding sequence is TGTGCCTGGAGTTTCGGTAGCGGGAGCTACGAGCAGTACTTC. The whole variable domain, remainder taken from reference TRBV30 and TRBJ2-7, is SQTIHQWPATLVQPVGSPLSLECTVEGTSNPNLYWYRQAAGRGLQLLFYSVGIGQISSEVPQNLSASRPQDRQFILSSKKLLLSDSGFYLCAWSFGSGSYEQYFGPGTRLTVT.

This chain connects TRBV5-4 to TRBJ2-1; 8 bases match TRBD2. This CDR3 comprises 15 residues. Looked up from germline, CDR1 is SGHNT and CDR2 is YYREEE (reference sequence). The V segment lost 4 bases and the J segment 6 bases; nucleotides outside the gene matches: 9. The CDR3 loop is CASSPKAGVGNEQFF. CDR3 bases: TGTGCCAGCAGCCCCAAAGCGGGAGTAGGCAATGAGCAGTTCTTC.

The CDR3 DNA follows: TGCGCCAGCAGCCAAGAGGGCGGGGACAGGACCTACAATGAGCAGTTCTTC. Translated, it gives CASSQEGGDRTYNEQFF. The chain links TRBV4-3 to TRBJ2-1; 8 bases match TRBD1. Losses at the gene ends were 0 bases for V and 2 bases for J; bases not matched to a gene: 6. This CDR3 is 17 amino acids long. The germline gives CDR1 LGHNA, CDR2 YSLEER.

The genes are TRBV9 and TRBJ1-4, with D possibly being TRBD1 (5 bases). The V end was cut by 3 bases, the J end by 3 bases, with 15 bases between. This CDR3 contains 16 residues. Germline assignment: CDR1 SGDLS and CDR2 YYNGEE. The CDR3 DNA reads TGTGCCAGCAGCGAATCTTCCGGGACGTCTAATGAAAAACTGTTTTTT. Its protein is CASSESSGTSNEKLFF.

The chain links TRBV28 to TRBJ1-2; tentative D call: TRBD1 (6 bases). The CDR3 has 16 amino acids. The germline gives CDR1 MDHEN, CDR2 SYDVKM. V lost 4 bases to trimming and J lost 0 bases, with 15 bases between them. The CDR3 DNA is TGTGCCAGCAGTTATGATGACGGACAGTCTAACTATGGCTACACCTTC. Its translation: CASSYDDGQSNYGYTF.

V usage is TRBV5-5 and J usage is TRBJ1-4; D unclear. Trimming stripped 0 bases from V and 0 bases from J, with 6 bases between. There are 15 residues in the CDR3. From germline, CDR1 is SGHKS and CDR2 YYEKEE (reference sequence). The CDR3 protein is CASSLGTATNEKLFF. The CDR3 nucleotides are TGTGCCAGCAGCTTGGGGACGGCAACTAATGAAAAACTGTTTTTT.

J is TRBJ1-4 and V is TRBV19, with 11 bases identical to TRBD1. Germline V gene sequence: CDR1 LNHDA, CDR2 SQIVND (reference sequence). With V trimmed by 3 bases and J by 8 bases, 5 bases remained unmatched. The CDR3 is 15 residues long. CDR3 sequence: CASSMVDRGREKLFF. The DNA of the CDR3 is TGTGCCAGTAGTATGGTGGACAGGGGGCGAGAAAAACTGTTTTTT.

The CDR3 region has the DNA TGTGCCAGCAGTGCTTTGGACAGGGACAACACCATATATTTT. Amino acid sequence: CASSALDRDNTIYF. The chain combines TRBV6-1 with TRBJ1-3; the match to TRBD1 covers 8 bases. The V gene's germline CDR1 is MNHNS and CDR2 SASEGT. There are 14 residues in the CDR3. After removal of 4 bases from V and 7 bases from J, the junction contained 6 bases not matched to a gene.

V usage is TRBV6-5 and J usage is TRBJ2-5; 10 nucleotides agree with TRBD1. The closer fit of TRBJ2-7 to the DNA end suggests the J call may be wrong. This CDR3 comprises 15 residues. Germline values: CDR1 MNHEY, CDR2 SVGAGI. The CDR3 bases are TGTGCCAGCAGTCCAGGGACAGGGGTTTCCTACGAGCAGTACTTC. Translation: CASSPGTGVSYEQYF.

The chain is built from TRBV29-1 and TRBJ2-7, with D perhaps TRBD2 (5 bases). CDR3 length: 17 residues. Germline V lookup: CDR1 SQVTM, CDR2 ANQGSEA. V lost 6 bases and J lost 0, with 24 bases in between. CDR3 nucleotide sequence: TGCAGCGTGATTAAGGACCCCGGACTCCAAGACTCCTACGAGCAGTACTTC. It translates to CSVIKDPGLQDSYEQYF.

CDR3 DNA: TGTGCCAGCAGTTACACCGGGACAGGGGATGGCTACACCTTC. Protein sequence: CASSYTGTGDGYTF. The genes are TRBV27 and TRBJ1-2; 10 bases match TRBD1. The CDR3 extends over 14 amino acids. V lost 4 bases to trimming and J lost 6 bases; unmatched junction nucleotides: 5. Germline CDR1 is MNHEY and CDR2 is SMNVEV (reference sequence).

V is TRBV7-6 and J is TRBJ2-1, with D tentatively TRBD2 (6 bases). Germline lookup yields CDR1 SGHVS and CDR2 FNYEAQ. CDR3 length equals 16 residues. Trimming shortened V by 1 base and J by 6 bases, and 16 bases separated the two germline ends. The CDR3 DNA reads TGTGCCAGCAGCTTAGGCCCGGGGGAAGGAAGCAATGAGCAGTTCTTC. This translates into CASSLGPGEGSNEQFF. The full variable domain, with the rest looked up from reference TRBV7-6 and TRBJ2-1, is GAGVSQSPRYKVTKRGQDVALRCDPISGHVSLYWYRQALGQGPEFLTYFNYEAQQDKSGLPNDRFSAERPEGSISTLTIQRTEQRDSAMYRCASSLGPGEGSNEQFFGPGTRLTVL.